These 21 T cell receptor beta chains originate from one sample sequenced in a study of blood T cells in healthy people across ages. Using a J-beta primer mix together with a sample-barcoded 5' primer, a second PCR was run for about 6 to 12 cycles. TCRdb reprocessed the 5' RACE reads with MiXCR, giving one entry per CDR3 protein. The sample has 1.8 million or so distinct CDR3 sequences, around 40% seen once. The sample consisted of blood. All receptors come from a human donor in good health.

The chain carries TRBV14 and TRBJ2-1, with TRBD2 matching over 11 bases. The CDR3 is made up of 16 amino acids. The trim removed 8 bases at V and 1 base at J, leaving 7 bases unmatched. Per the germline V gene, CDR1 is SGHDN and CDR2 is FVKESK. The CDR3: CASASTSGGSYNEQFF. For the CDR3, the DNA is TGTGCCAGCGCATCCACTAGCGGGGGATCCTACAATGAGCAGTTCTTC.

This clonotype was found a few times. The chain employs TRBV3-1 and TRBJ2-7; D might be TRBD2 (6 bases). Germline V gene data show CDR1 as LGHDT and CDR2 as YNNKEL (reference sequence). CDR3 size: 15 residues. Between the trimmed V and J ends, which lost 1 base and 3 bases, there was a span of 13 bases. The CDR3 protein is CASSQGPGDRYEQYF. In DNA, the CDR3 is TGTGCCAGCAGCCAAGGTCCGGGAGATCGCTACGAGCAGTACTTC.

This clonotype has just a few counts. A junction end diverges from the germline sequence, so it may reflect a read error. The chain carries TRBV4-2 and TRBJ2-3, with TRBD2 matching over 12 bases. Germline V CDR1 and CDR2: LGHNA, YNFKEQ. This CDR3 comprises 17 residues. CDR3 DNA: TGTGCCAGTAGCCAAGAGAGGACTAGCGGGGTTCTCGATACGCAGTATTTT. This sequence encodes CASSQERTSGVLDTQYF.

The chain recombines TRBV20-1 with TRBJ2-5, with 11 bases aligning to TRBD2. J gave up 4 bases and V 3 bases, and 7 bases lay outside the gene matches. The CDR3 has 15 residues. CDR1 is DFQATT and CDR2 is SNEGSKA in the germline V gene (reference sequence). CDR3 residues: CSASTVAGGRETQYF. In DNA form, the CDR3 reads TGCAGTGCTAGTACAGTAGCGGGGGGGCGAGAGACCCAGTACTTC.

The DNA for the CDR3 is TGTGCCAGCAGTTACGACAGGGAAGCCTACGAGCAGTACTTC. It encodes CASSYDREAYEQYF. J is TRBJ2-7 and V is TRBV6-5; 7 bases map to TRBD1. The CDR3 runs to 14 residues. With 2 bases clipped from V and 2 bases from J, the junction kept 3 bases outside the gene matches. In germline, CDR1 is MNHEY, CDR2 SVGAGI.

The chain uses TRBV5-1 and TRBJ2-5; TRBD2 is a possible D gene (6 bases). The V end lost 4 bases, the J end lost 1 base, and 17 bases lay between the germline ends. The CDR3 is 16 amino acids. Germline assignment: CDR1 SGHRS and CDR2 YFSETQ. The DNA for the CDR3 is TGCGCCAGCAGCGCGCGGGGCCTGGGAACCCAAGAGACCCAGTACTTC. Residues: CASSARGLGTQETQYF.

The rearrangement joins TRBV29-1 to TRBJ2-2, with 9 bases fitting TRBD1. The CDR3 covers 14 residues. The V gene's germline CDR1 is SQVTM and CDR2 ANQGSEA. The trim removed 7 bases at V and 0 bases at J, leaving 3 bases unmatched. The chain's CDR3 is CSARQGANTGELFF. CDR3 DNA sequence: TGCAGCGCCAGACAGGGGGCGAACACCGGGGAGCTGTTTTTT.

This clonotype was picked up a small number of times. For the CDR3, the DNA is TGTGCCAGCAGCGCGAAGCGGGACCACAATGAGCAGTTCTTC. Translation gives CASSAKRDHNEQFF. This chain connects TRBV9 to TRBJ2-1; 7 nucleotides align to TRBD2. This CDR3 spans 14 amino acids. The junction had 5 bases not matched to a gene; V was cut back by 3 bases and J by 5 bases. Germline V gene sequence: CDR1 SGDLS, CDR2 YYNGEE.

A few counts support this clonotype. This chain connects TRBV4-1 to TRBJ1-5; D is uncertain. The CDR3 length is 19 residues. Germline V gene data show CDR1 as MGHRA and CDR2 as YSYEKL. Trimming shortened V by 3 bases and J by 1 base, and 22 bases separated the two germline ends. DNA for the CDR3: TGCGCCAGCAGCCATTCCCCGAGGACCCTGGGTTCAAGCAATCAGCCCCAGCATTTT. Protein: CASSHSPRTLGSSNQPQHF.

The chain recombines TRBV6-6 with TRBJ1-6, with TRBD1 as a possible D gene (5 bases). Trimming removed 7 bases from V and 8 bases from J, with 12 bases in between. CDR1 is MNHNY, CDR2 SVGAGI, per germline (reference sequence). This CDR3 spans 13 amino acids. Here the CDR3 DNA reads TGTGCCAGCAACAACTGGGGGGATTCACCCCTCCACTTT. It yields the protein CASNNWGDSPLHF.

This chain connects TRBV5-1 to TRBJ2-7; 8 positions match TRBD2. After removal of 5 bases from V and 5 bases from J, the junction contained 6 bases not matched to a gene. The germline V gene has CDR1 SGHRS and CDR2 YFSETQ. This CDR3 has 13 amino acids. This CDR3 is CASRRAGANEQYF. Here the CDR3 DNA reads TGCGCCAGCAGGCGAGCGGGGGCAAACGAGCAGTACTTC.

This clonotype came up a few times. The V gene is TRBV5-1, the J gene TRBJ2-3; D not certain. This CDR3 is 18 amino acids long. V was trimmed by 3 bases and J by 2 bases, leaving 22 bases between them. In germline, CDR1 is SGHRS, CDR2 YFSETQ. CDR3 DNA sequence: TGCGCCAGCAGCTCGGGCCGGGCCCCAATTCGGTCCACAGATACGCAGTATTTT. Protein sequence: CASSSGRAPIRSTDTQYF.

This clonotype turned up a few times. V is TRBV4-2 and J is TRBJ1-5; 7 nucleotides align to TRBD1. Per the germline V gene, CDR1 is LGHNA and CDR2 is YNFKEQ. The CDR3 totals 16 residues. Trimming at V came to 0 bases and at J to 11 bases, leaving 13 bases not matched to a gene. The chain's CDR3 is CASSQDLGQEASAQHF. In DNA form, the CDR3 reads TGTGCCAGCAGCCAAGATCTAGGACAGGAAGCATCAGCCCAGCATTTT.

Regarding this clonotype: A much larger clonotype is one base distant, so this may be a read error. The gene calls are TRBV29-1 and TRBJ2-7, with 10 bases fitting TRBD1. Germline lookup yields CDR1 SQVTM and CDR2 ANQGSEA. CDR3 length: 14 amino acids. V lost 8 bases and J lost 4; bases outside the gene matches: 11. CDR3 nucleotides: TGCAGCATTGCGGGGGACAGGGGATGGTACGAGCAGTACTTC. Translating gives CSIAGDRGWYEQYF.

This rearrangement joins TRBV7-9 to TRBJ1-1, with a tentative D call TRBD1 (5 bases). The CDR3 sequence is 15 residues long. Germline-derived CDR1 and CDR2 are SEHNR and FQNEAQ (reference sequence). The germline V and J ends were trimmed by 5 bases and 4 bases, with 17 bases remaining between them. The CDR3 reads CASSATLLGTTEAFF. DNA for the CDR3: TGTGCCAGCAGCGCCACACTACTGGGGACCACTGAAGCTTTCTTT.

The chain joins TRBV24-1 to TRBJ2-1; maybe TRBD1 (5 bases). Germline V CDR1 and CDR2: KGHDR, SFDVKD. The CDR3 runs to 16 residues. Trimming stripped 1 base from V and 1 base from J, with 10 bases between. DNA of the CDR3: TGTGCCACCAGTGATTTCAGGGCCACTTCCTACAATGAGCAGTTCTTC. It codes for CATSDFRATSYNEQFF.

The chain carries TRBV9 and TRBJ2-1; D is possibly TRBD2 (7 bases). The CDR3 runs to 15 residues. V lost 3 bases to trimming and J lost 4 bases, with 14 bases between them. Germline assignment: CDR1 SGDLS and CDR2 YYNGEE. This CDR3 reads CASSALGGRYNEQFF. CDR3 in DNA: TGTGCCAGCAGCGCCCTGGGGGGGCGATACAATGAGCAGTTCTTC.

The J gene is TRBJ1-4, the V gene TRBV12-3 or TRBV12-4, with 8 positions matching TRBD1. Germline trimming cut 6 bases from V and 8 bases from J; bases unmatched to any gene: 5. This CDR3 has 13 amino acids. The CDR3 loop reads CASRTGVWEKLFF. The CDR3 DNA sequence: TGTGCCAGCAGGACAGGGGTATGGGAAAAACTGTTTTTT.

This chain connects TRBV2 to TRBJ2-1; perhaps D is TRBD1 or TRBD2 (5 bases each). Per the germline V gene, CDR1 is SNHLY and CDR2 is FYNNEI. CDR3 length: 16 residues. Trimming shortened V by 6 bases and J by 5 bases, and 20 bases separated the two germline ends. CDR3 sequence reads: CASRDSGRDLDNEQFF. CDR3 nucleotides: TGTGCCAGCAGGGATTCGGGACGGGACCTAGACAATGAGCAGTTCTTC.

CDR3 nucleotides: TGTGCCATCAGTGGAGATGGGACAGAAGAGACCCAGTACTTC. This sequence encodes CAISGDGTEETQYF. The J gene is TRBJ2-5, the V gene TRBV10-3, with TRBD1 matching over 7 bases. V was pared by 4 bases and J by 3 bases, with 5 bases of the junction left unmatched. The CDR3 sequence is 14 residues long. Germline V CDR1 and CDR2: ENHRY, SYGVKD.

This rearrangement joins TRBV6-2 or TRBV6-3 to TRBJ2-5, with D perhaps matching TRBD2 (5 bases). The end of the DNA is better explained by TRBJ2-7, so the J call may be wrong. The CDR3 extends over 14 amino acids. Germline CDR1 MNHEY, CDR2 SVGEGT. CDR3 sequence: CASSPLSFEGEQYF. CDR3 coding DNA: TGTGCCAGCAGCCCCCTGAGCTTTGAGGGCGAGCAGTACTTC.